This T cell receptor beta chain stems from a study of T cell responses to AZD1222 COVID-19 vaccine. Generated by immunoSEQ multiplex PCR, the TCRdb table keeps only in-frame clones and is missing some. The repertoire holds tens of thousands of clones, with about 80% as singletons. V lost 4 bases and J lost 0, with 10 bases in between. The CDR3 consists of 15 residues. The germline V gene has CDR1 SEHNR and CDR2 FQNEAQ (reference sequence). The clonotype was recovered from an adult who received the MenACWY meningococcal vaccine as a control. The chain carries TRBV7-9 and TRBJ2-1, with D possibly matching TRBD2 (6 bases). The material was peripheral blood, obtained 28 days after the second dose of the MenACWY control vaccine. CDR3 region: CASSSDGGSYNEQFF. As DNA, the CDR3 is TGTGCCAGCAGCTCTGACGGGGGCTCCTACAATGAGCAGTTCTTC.